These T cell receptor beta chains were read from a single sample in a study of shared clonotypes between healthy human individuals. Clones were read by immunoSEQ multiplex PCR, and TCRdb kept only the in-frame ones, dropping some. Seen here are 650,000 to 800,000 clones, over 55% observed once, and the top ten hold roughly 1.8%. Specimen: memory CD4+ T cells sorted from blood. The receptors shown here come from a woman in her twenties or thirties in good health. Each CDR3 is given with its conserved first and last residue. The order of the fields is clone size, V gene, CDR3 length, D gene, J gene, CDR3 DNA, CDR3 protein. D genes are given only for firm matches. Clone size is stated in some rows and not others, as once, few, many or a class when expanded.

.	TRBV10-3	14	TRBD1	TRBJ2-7	TGTGCCATCAGAGCCGGGACAGGGATTTACGAGCAGTACTTC	CAIRAGTGIYEQYF
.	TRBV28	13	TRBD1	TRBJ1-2	TGTGCCAGCCAACGGACAGGGAACTATGGCTACACCTTC	CASQRTGNYGYTF
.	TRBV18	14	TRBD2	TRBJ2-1	TGTGCCAGCTCACCACCGGGACTAGCCAATGAGCAGTTCTTC	CASSPPGLANEQFF
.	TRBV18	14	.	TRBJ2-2	TGTGCCAGCTCACCAAGAGGAGGAATCGGGGAGCTGTTTTTT	CASSPRGGIGELFF
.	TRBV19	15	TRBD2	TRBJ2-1	TGTGCCAGTAGTATCGGGAGCGGGAGGGCCGCGGAGCAGTTCTTC	CASSIGSGRAAEQFF
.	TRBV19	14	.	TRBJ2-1	TGTGCCAGTGGGAGCGAACTAGAATCCAATGAGCAGTTCTTC	CASGSELESNEQFF
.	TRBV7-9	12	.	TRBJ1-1	TGTGCCAGCAGCTTAGACAGTTCTGAAGCTTTCTTT	CASSLDSSEAFF
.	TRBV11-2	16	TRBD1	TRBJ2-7	TGTGCCAGCAGCCTCTCTCGGAGACAGGGCATTAACGAGCAGTACTTC	CASSLSRRQGINEQYF
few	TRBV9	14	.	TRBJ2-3	TGTGCCAGCAGCCCTGTCCAGTTCACAGATACGCAGTATTTT	CASSPVQFTDTQYF
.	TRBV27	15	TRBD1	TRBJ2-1	TGTGCCAGCAGTTTAATCCGACAGGGCTACAATGAGCAGTTCTTC	CASSLIRQGYNEQFF
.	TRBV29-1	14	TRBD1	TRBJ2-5	TGCAGCGTGCTGGGACAGGGGATCCAAGAGACCCAGTACTTC	CSVLGQGIQETQYF
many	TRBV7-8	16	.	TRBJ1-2	TGTGCCAGCAGCTGGGTTACAGGAATATCTAGCTATGGCTACACCTTC	CASSWVTGISSYGYTF
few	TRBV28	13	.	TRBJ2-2	TGTGCCGGTTTAGCCGGAGGTACCGGGGAGCTGTTTTTT	CAGLAGGTGELFF
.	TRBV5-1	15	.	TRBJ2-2	TGCGCCAGCAGCCGACAGTGGGGAAACACCGGGGAGCTGTTTTTT	CASSRQWGNTGELFF
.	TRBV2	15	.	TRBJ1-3	TGTGCCAGCAGTGAATTGGGGTATTCTGGAAACACCATATATTTT	CASSELGYSGNTIYF
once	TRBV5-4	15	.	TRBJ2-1	TGTGCCAGCAGCTTGGGTGGTCAGAAGAACAATGAGCAGTTCTTC	CASSLGGQKNNEQFF
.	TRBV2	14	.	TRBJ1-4	TGTGCCAGCAAGCAACTAGGGGATAATGAAAAACTGTTTTTT	CASKQLGDNEKLFF
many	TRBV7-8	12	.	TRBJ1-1	TGTGCCAGCAGCTTAGCCCAGGGTGGTGCTTTCTTT	CASSLAQGGAFF
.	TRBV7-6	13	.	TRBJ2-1	TGTGCCAGCAGCGTAAGATCGGAGGGTGAGCAGTTCTTC	CASSVRSEGEQFF
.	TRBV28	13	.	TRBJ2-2	TGTGCCAGCAGTTACGGTGCATCACGGGAGCTGTTTTTT	CASSYGASRELFF
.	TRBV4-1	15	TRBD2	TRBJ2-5	TGCGCCAGCAGCCAAGGGTATAGCGGGAAAGAGACCCAGTACTTC	CASSQGYSGKETQYF
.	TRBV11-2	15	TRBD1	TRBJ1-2	TGTGCCAGCAGCCCCCTGGACAGGCCTAACTATGGCTACACCTTC	CASSPLDRPNYGYTF
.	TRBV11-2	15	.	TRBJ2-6	TGTGCCAGCAGGACGCGGAGCTCTGGGGCCAACGTCCTGACTTTC	CASRTRSSGANVLTF
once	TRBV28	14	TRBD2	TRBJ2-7	TGTGCCAGCAGCCTTTATAGCGGGAGCGGCGAGCAGTACTTC	CASSLYSGSGEQYF